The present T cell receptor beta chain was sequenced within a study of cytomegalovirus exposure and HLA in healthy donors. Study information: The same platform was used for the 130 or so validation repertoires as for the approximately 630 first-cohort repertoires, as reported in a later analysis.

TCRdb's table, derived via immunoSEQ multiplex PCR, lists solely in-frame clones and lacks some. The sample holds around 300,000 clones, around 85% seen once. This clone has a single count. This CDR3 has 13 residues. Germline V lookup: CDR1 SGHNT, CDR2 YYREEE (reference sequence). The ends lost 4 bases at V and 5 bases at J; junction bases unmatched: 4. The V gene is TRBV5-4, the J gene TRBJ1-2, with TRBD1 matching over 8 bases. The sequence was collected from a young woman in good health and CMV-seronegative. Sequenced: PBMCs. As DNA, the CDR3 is TGTGCCAGCAGCCCAGGGGGCCGGTATGGCTACACCTTC. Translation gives CASSPGGRYGYTF.